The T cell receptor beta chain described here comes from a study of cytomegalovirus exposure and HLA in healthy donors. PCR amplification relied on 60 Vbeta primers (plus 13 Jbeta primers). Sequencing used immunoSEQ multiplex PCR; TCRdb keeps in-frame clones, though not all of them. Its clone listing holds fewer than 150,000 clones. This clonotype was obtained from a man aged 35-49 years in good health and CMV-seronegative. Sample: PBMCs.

The DNA for the CDR3 is TGTGCCAGCACCTTTTTTCCGGGACAGGGAGATACGCAGTATTTT. Amino acids: CASTFFPGQGDTQYF. The chain has TRBV28 and TRBJ2-3, with 9 nucleotides matching TRBD1. V was clipped by 7 bases and J by 5 bases; unmatched bases: 10. Germline lookup yields CDR1 MDHEN and CDR2 SYDVKM. The CDR3 has 15 residues.